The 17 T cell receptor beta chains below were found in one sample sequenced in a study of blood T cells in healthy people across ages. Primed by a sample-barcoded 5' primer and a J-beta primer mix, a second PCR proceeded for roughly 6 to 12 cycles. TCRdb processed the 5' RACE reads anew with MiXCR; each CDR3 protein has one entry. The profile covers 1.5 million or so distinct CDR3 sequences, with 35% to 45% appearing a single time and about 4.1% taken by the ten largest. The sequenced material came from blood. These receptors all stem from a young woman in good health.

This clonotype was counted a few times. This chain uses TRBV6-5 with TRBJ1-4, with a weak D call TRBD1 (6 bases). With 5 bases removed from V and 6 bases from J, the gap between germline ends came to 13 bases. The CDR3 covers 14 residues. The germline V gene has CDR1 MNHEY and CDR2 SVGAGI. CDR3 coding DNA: TGTGCCAGCAGTCGAGCAGGGGAAGATGAAAAACTGTTTTTT. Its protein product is CASSRAGEDEKLFF.

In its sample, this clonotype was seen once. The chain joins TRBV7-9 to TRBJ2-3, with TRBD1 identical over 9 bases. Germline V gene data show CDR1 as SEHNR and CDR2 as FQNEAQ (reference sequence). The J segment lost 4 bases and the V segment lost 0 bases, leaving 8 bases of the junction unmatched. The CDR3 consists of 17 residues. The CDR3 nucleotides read TGTGCCAGCAGCTTAGCGCTAACGGGACAGGGACCAGATACGCAGTATTTT. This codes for CASSLALTGQGPDTQYF.

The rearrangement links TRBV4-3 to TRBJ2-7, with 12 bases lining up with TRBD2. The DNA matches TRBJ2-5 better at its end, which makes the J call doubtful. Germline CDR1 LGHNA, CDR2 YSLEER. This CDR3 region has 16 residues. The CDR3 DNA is TGCGCCAGCAGCCAAGATGAACTAGCGGGAGGTCAGACCCAGTACTTC. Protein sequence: CASSQDELAGGQTQYF.

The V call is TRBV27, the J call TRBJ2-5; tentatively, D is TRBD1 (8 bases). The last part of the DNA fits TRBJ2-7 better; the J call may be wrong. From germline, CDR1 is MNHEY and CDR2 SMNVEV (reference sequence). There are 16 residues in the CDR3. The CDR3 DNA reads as TGTGCCAGCAGTTTTCTACAGGGGGGGGGTTTGTACGAGCAGTACTTC. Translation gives CASSFLQGGGLYEQYF.

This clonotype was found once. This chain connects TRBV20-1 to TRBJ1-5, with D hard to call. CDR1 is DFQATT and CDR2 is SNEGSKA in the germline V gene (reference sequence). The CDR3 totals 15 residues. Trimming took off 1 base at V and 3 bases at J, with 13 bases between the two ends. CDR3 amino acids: CSARARTDLNQPQHF. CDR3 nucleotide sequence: TGCAGTGCTAGAGCCAGGACCGATCTCAATCAGCCCCAGCATTTT.

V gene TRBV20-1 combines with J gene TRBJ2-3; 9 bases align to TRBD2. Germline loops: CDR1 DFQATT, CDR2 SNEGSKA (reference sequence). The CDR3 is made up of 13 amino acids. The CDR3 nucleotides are TGCAGCGGGACTAGCAGGCGCACAGATACGCAGTATTTT. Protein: CSGTSRRTDTQYF.

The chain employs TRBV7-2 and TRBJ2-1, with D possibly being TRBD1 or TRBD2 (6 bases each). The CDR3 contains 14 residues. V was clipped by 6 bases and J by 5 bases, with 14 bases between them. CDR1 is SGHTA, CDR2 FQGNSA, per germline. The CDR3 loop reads CASRRTGAHNEQFF. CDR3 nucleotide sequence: TGTGCCAGCAGACGGACGGGGGCCCACAATGAGCAGTTCTTC. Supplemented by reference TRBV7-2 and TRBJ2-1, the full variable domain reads GAGVSQSPSNKVTEKGKDVELRCDPISGHTALYWYRQSLGQGLEFLIYFQGNSAPDKSGLPSDRFSAERTGGSVSTLTIQRTQQEDSAVYLCASRRTGAHNEQFFGPGTRLTVL.

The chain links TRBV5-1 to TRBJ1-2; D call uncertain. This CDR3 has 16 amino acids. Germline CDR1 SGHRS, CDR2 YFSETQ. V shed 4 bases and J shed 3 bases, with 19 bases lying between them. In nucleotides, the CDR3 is TGCGCCAGCAGCCCCGGGAACCCCCCGGTAGACTATGGCTACACCTTC. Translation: CASSPGNPPVDYGYTF. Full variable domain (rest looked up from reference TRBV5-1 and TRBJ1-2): KAGVTQTPRYLIKTRGQQVTLSCSPISGHRSVSWYQQTPGQGLQFLFEYFSETQRNKGNFPGRFSGRQFSNSRSEMNVSTLELGDSALYLCASSPGNPPVDYGYTFGSGTRLTVV.

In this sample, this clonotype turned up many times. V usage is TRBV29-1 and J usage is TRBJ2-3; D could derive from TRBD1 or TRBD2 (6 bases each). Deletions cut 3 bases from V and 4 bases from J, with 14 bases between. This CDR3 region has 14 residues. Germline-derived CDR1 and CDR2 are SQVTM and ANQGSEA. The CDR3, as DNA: TGCAGCGTTGAGGTACAGGGAGGTTCAGATACGCAGTATTTT. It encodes CSVEVQGGSDTQYF.

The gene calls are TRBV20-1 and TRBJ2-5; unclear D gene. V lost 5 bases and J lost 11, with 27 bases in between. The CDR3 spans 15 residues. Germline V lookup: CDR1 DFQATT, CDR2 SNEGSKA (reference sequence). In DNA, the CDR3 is TGCAGTGCTCCCCGACCACAATCCTTTTACAATGAGCAGTACTTC. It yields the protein CSAPRPQSFYNEQYF.

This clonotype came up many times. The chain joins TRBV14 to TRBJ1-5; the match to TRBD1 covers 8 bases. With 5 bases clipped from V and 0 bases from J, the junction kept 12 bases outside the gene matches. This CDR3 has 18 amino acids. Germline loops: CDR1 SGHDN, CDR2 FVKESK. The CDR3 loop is CASSVRDRRPISNQPQHF. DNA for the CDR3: TGTGCCAGCAGCGTCCGGGACAGGAGACCTATTAGCAATCAGCCCCAGCATTTT. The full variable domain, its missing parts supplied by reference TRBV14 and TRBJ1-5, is EAGVTQFPSHSVIEKGQTVTLRCDPISGHDNLYWYRRVMGKEIKFLLHFVKESKQDESGMPNNRFLAERTGGTYSTLKVQPAELEDSGVYFCASSVRDRRPISNQPQHFGDGTRLSIL.

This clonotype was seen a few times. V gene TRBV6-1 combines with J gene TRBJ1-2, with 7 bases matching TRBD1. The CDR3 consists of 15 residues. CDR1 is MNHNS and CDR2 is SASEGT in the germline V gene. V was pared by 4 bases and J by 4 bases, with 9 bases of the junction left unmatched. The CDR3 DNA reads TGTGCCAGCAGTGCCGACAGGGTTGGGAGCTATGGCTACACCTTC. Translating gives CASSADRVGSYGYTF.

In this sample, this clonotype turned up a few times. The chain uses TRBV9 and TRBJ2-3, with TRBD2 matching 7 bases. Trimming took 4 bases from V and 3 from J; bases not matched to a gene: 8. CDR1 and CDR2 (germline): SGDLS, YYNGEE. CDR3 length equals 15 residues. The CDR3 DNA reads TGTGCCAGCAGCAGCAGGGTGGGAGGGACAGATACGCAGTATTTT. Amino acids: CASSSRVGGTDTQYF.

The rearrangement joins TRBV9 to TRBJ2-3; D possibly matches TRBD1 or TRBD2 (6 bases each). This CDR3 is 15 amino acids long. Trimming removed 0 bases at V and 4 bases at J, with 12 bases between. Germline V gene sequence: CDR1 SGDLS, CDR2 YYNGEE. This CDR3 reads CASSVAAGEADTQYF. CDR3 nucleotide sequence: TGTGCCAGCAGCGTAGCCGCAGGGGAGGCAGATACGCAGTATTTT.

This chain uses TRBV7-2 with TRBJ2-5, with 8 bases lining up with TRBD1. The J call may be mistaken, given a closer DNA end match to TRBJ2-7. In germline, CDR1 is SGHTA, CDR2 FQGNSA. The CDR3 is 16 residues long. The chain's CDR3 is CASSFSGTGFPYEQYF. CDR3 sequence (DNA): TGTGCCAGCAGCTTTTCCGGGACAGGCTTTCCCTACGAGCAGTACTTC.

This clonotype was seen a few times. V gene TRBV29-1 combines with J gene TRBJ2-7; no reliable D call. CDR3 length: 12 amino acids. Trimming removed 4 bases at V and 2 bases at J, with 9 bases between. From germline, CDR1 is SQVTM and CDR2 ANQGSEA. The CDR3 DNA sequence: TGCAGCGTTGGGCTTTCTCCCTACGAGCAGTACTTC. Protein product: CSVGLSPYEQYF.

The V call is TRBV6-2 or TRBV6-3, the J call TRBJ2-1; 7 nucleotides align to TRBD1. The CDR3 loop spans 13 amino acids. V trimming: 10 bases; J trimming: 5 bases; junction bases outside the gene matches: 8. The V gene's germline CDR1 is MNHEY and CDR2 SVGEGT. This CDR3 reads CAINQDRHNEQFF. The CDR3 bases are TGTGCCATCAATCAGGACAGGCACAATGAGCAGTTCTTC.